This T cell receptor beta chain emerged from a study of cytomegalovirus exposure and HLA in healthy donors. Regarding this clone: The antigen is unknown. An end of the junction does not agree with germline; a read error may underlie this.

Overall study results and limits: Researchers reported that three CMV-associated chains were confirmed in vitro as CMV antigen-specific.

This CDR3 contains 16 residues. CDR1 and CDR2 from the germline V gene are SEHNR and FQNEAQ (reference sequence). It was with 60 Vbeta and 13 Jbeta primers that the PCR ran. Assay used: immunoSEQ multiplex PCR; TCRdb lists only in-frame clones, some missing. The repertoire table contains about 92,000 clones. The TCR originated in a man aged 50 to 59 in good health and CMV-seropositive. Material for sequencing was PBMCs. The rearrangement links TRBV7-9 to TRBJ2-1; D is perhaps TRBD2 (6 bases). CDR3 loop: CASSFSDGSSDNEQFF. CDR3 bases: TGTGCCAGCAGCTTTTCTGACGGGAGCTCCGACAATGAGCAGTTCTTC. The whole variable domain, filled in from reference TRBV7-9 and TRBJ2-1, reads DTGVSQNPRHKITKRGQNVTFRCDPISEHNRLYWYRQTLGQGPEFLTYFQNEAQLEKSRLLSDRFSAERPKGSFSTLEIQRTEQGDSAMYLCASSFSDGSSDNEQFFGPGTRLTVL.